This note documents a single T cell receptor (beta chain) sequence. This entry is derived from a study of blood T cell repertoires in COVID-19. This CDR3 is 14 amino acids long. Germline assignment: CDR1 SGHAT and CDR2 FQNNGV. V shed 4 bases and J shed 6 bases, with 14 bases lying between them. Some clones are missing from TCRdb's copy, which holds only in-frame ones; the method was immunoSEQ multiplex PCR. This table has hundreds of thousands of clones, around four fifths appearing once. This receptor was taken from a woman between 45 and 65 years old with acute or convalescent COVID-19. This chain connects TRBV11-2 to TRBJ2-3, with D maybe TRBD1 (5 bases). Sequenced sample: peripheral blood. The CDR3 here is CASSSTVTSDTQYF. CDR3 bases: TGTGCCAGCAGCTCGACAGTTACCTCCGATACGCAGTATTTT.